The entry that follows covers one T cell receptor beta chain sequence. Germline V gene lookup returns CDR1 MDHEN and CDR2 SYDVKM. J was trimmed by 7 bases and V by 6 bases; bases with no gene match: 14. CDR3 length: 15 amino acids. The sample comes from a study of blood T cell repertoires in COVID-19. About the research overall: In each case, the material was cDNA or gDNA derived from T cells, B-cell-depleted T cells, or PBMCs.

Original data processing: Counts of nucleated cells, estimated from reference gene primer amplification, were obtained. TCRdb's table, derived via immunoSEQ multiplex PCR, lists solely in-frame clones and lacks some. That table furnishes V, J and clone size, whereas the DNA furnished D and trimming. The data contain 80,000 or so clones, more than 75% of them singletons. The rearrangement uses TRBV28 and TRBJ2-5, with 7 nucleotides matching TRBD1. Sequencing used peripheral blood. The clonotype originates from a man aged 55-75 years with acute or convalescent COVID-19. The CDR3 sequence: CASSHRDRAKGTQYF. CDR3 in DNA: TGTGCCAGCAGCCACCGTGACAGGGCGAAGGGGACCCAGTACTTC.